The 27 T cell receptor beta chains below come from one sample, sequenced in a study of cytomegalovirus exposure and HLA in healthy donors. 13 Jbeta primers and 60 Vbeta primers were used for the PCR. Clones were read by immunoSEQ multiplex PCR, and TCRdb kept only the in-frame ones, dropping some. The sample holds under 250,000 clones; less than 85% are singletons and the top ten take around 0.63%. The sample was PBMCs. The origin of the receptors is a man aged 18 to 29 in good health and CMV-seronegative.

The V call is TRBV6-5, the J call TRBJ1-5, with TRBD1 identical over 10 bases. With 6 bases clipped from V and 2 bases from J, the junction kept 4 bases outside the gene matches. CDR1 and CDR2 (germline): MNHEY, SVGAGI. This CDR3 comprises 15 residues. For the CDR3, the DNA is TGTGCCAGCAGCCGAGGACAGGGGGGCAATCAGCCCCAGCATTTT. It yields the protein CASSRGQGGNQPQHF.

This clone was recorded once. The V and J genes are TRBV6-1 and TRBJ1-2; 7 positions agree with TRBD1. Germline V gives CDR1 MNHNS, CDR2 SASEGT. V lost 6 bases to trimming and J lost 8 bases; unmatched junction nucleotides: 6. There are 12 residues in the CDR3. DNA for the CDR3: TGTGCCAGCAGACAGGGGTGGGAGGGCTACACCTTC. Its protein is CASRQGWEGYTF.

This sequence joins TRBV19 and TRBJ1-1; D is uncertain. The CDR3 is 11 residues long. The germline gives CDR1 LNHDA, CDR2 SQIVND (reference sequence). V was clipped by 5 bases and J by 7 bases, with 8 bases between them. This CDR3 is CASSQNHEAFF. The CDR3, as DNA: TGTGCCAGTAGTCAAAATCATGAAGCTTTCTTT.

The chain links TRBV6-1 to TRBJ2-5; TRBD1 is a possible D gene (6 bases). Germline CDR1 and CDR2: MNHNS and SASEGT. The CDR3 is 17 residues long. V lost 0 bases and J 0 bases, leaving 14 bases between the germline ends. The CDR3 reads CASSEALTGTYQETQYF. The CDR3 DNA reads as TGTGCCAGCAGTGAAGCGTTGACAGGAACGTACCAAGAGACCCAGTACTTC.

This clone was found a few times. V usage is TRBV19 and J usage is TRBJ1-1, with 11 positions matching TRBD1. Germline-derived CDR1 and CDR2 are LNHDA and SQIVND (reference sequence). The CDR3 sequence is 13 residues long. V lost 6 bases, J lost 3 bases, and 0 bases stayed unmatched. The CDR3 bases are TGTGCCAGTAGGGGACAGGGGGACACTGAAGCTTTCTTT. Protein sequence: CASRGQGDTEAFF.

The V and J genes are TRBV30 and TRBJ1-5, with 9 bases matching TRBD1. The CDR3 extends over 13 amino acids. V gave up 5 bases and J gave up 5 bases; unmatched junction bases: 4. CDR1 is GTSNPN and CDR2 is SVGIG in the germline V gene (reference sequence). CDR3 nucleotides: TGTGCCTGGGGGAGGACAGGGGATCAGCCCCAGCATTTT. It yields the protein CAWGRTGDQPQHF.

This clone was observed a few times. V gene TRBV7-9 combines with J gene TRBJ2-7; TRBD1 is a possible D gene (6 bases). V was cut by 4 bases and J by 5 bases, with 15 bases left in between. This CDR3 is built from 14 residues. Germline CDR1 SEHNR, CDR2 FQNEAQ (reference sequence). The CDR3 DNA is TGTGCCAGCAGCTCAAAAGCCTCAGGGGACGAGCAGTACTTC. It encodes CASSSKASGDEQYF.

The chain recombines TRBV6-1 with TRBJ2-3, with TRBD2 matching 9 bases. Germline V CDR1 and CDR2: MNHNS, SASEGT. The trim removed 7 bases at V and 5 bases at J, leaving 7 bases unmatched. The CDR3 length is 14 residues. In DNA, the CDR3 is TGTGCCAGCACCCCAGCGGGAGGTGGAGATACGCAGTATTTT. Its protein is CASTPAGGGDTQYF.

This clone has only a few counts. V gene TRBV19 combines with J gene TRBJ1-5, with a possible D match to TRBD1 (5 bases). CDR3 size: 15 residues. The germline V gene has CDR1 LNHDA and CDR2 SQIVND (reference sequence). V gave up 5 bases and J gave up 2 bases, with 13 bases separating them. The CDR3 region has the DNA TGTGCCAGTAGTGTAATGGGGGGAGGCAATCAGCCCCAGCATTTT. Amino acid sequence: CASSVMGGGNQPQHF.

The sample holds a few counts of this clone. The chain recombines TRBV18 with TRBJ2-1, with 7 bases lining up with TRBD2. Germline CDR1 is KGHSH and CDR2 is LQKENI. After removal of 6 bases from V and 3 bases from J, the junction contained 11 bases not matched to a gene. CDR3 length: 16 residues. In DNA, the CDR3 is TGTGCCAGCTCGCCCTTTGAGGGGACTAACTACAATGAGCAGTTCTTC. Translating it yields CASSPFEGTNYNEQFF.

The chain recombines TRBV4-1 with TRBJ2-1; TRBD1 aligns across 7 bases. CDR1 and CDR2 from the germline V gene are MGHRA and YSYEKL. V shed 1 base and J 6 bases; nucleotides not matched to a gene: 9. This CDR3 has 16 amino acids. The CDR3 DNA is TGCGCCAGCAGCCAAGTAGCCAGGGGGTCAGTCAATGAGCAGTTCTTC. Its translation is CASSQVARGSVNEQFF.

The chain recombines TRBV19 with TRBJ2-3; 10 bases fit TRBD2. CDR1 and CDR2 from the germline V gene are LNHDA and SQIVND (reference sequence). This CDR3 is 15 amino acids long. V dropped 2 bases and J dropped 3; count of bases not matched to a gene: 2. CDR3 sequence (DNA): TGTGCCAGTAGTATACTAGCGGGAGCTACAGATACGCAGTATTTT. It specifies CASSILAGATDTQYF.

This chain's CDR3 is CASSQDWTGANSPLHF. CDR3 DNA sequence: TGTGCCAGCAGCCAAGATTGGACAGGGGCCAATTCACCCCTCCACTTT. This chain connects TRBV4-2 to TRBJ1-6; 9 positions agree with TRBD1. The CDR3 sequence is 16 residues long. CDR1 and CDR2 from the germline V gene are LGHNA and YNFKEQ. The V segment lost 0 bases and the J segment 7 bases; nucleotides outside the gene matches: 4.

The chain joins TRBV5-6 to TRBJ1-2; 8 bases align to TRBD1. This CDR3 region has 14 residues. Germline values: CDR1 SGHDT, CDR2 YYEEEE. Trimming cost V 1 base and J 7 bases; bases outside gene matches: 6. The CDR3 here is CASSLLGQAGGYTF. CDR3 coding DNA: TGTGCCAGCAGCTTGTTGGGACAGGCGGGTGGCTACACCTTC.

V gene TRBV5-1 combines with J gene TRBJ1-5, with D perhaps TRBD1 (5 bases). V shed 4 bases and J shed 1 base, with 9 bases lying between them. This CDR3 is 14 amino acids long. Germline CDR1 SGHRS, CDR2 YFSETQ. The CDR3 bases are TGCGCCAGCAGCGTCCAGGGAAGCAATCAGCCCCAGCATTTT. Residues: CASSVQGSNQPQHF.

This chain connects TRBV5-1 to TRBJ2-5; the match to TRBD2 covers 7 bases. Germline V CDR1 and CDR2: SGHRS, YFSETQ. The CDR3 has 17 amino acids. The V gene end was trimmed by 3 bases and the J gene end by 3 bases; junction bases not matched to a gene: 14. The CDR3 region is CASSSGPAGSEEETQYF. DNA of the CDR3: TGCGCCAGCAGCTCGGGGCCAGCGGGGTCGGAGGAAGAGACCCAGTACTTC.

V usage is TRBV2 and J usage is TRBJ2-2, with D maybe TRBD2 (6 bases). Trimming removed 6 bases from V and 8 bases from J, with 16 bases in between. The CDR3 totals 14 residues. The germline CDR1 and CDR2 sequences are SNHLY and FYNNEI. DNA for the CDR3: TGTGCCAGCAGAGGGACTCTTAGTACTGGGGAGCTGTTTTTT. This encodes CASRGTLSTGELFF.

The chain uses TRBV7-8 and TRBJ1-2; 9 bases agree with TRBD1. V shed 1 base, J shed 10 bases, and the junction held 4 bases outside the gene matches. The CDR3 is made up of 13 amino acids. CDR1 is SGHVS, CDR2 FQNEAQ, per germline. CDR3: CASSLGTGASYTF. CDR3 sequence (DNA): TGTGCCAGCAGCTTAGGGACAGGGGCCTCCTACACCTTC.

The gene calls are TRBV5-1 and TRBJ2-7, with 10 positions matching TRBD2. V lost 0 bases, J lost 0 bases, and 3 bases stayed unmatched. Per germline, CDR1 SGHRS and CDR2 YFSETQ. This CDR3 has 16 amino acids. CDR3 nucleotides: TGCGCCAGCAGCTTGGTAGCGGGGGGAAGCTCCTACGAGCAGTACTTC. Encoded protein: CASSLVAGGSSYEQYF.

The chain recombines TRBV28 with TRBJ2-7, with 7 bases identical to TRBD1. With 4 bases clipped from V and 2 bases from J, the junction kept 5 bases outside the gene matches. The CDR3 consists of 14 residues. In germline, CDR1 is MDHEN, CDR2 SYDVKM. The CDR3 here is CASSSGGETYEQYF. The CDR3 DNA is TGTGCCAGCAGTTCAGGGGGTGAAACCTACGAGCAGTACTTC.

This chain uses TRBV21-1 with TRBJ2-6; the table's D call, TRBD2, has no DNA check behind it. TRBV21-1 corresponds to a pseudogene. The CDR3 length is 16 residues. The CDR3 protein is CASSKARSSGANVLTF. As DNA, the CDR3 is TGTGCCAGCAGCAAAGCGCGGTCCTCTGGGGCCAACGTCCTGACTTTC.

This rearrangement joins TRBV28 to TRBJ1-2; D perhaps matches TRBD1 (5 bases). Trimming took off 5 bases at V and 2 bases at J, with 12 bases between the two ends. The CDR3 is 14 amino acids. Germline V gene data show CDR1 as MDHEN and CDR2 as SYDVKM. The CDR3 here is CASSPPGENYGYTF. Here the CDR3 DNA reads TGTGCCAGCAGTCCCCCGGGGGAGAACTATGGCTACACCTTC.

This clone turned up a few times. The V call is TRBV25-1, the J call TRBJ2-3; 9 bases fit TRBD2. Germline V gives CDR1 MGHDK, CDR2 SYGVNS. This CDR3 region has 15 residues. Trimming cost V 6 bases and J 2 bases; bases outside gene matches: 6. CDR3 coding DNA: TGTGCCAGCAGCCCGGCGGGAGGGGACACAGATACGCAGTATTTT. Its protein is CASSPAGGDTDTQYF.

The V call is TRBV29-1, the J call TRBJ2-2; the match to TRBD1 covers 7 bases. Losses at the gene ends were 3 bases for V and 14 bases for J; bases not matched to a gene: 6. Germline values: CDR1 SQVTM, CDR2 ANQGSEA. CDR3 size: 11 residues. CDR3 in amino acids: CSVDWTGQLFF. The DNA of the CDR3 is TGCAGCGTTGACTGGACAGGTCAACTGTTTTTT.

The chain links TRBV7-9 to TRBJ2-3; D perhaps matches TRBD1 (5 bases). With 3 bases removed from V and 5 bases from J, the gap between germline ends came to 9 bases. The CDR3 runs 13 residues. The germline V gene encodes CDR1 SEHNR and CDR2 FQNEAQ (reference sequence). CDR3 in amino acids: CASSFYQGDTQYF. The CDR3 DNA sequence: TGTGCCAGCAGCTTTTACCAGGGAGATACGCAGTATTTT. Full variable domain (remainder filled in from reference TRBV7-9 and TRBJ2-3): DTGVSQNPRHKITKRGQNVTFRCDPISEHNRLYWYRQTLGQGPEFLTYFQNEAQLEKSRLLSDRFSAERPKGSFSTLEIQRTEQGDSAMYLCASSFYQGDTQYFGPGTRLTVL.

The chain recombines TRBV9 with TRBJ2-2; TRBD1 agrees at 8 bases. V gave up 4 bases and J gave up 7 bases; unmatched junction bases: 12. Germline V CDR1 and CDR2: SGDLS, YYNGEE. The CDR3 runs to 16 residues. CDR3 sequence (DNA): TGTGCCAGCAGCTCTCATTTGACAGGGGATGGCGGGGAGCTGTTTTTT. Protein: CASSSHLTGDGGELFF.

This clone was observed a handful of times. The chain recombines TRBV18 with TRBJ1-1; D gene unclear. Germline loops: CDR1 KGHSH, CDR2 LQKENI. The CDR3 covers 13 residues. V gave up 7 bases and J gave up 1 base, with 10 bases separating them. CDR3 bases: TGTGCCAGCTTAAGGGAGGGGAACACTGAAGCTTTCTTT. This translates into CASLREGNTEAFF. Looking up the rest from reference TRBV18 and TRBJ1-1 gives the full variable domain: NAGVMQNPRHLVRRRGQEARLRCSPMKGHSHVYWYRQLPEEGLKFMVYLQKENIIDESGMPKERFSAEFPKEGPSILRIQQVVRGDSAAYFCASLREGNTEAFFGQGTRLTVV.